Below, 25 T cell receptor beta chains from the same sample are listed, as sequenced in a study of early T cells in non-severe SARS-CoV-2 infection. TCRdb re-derived calls from the 5' RACE reads in MiXCR, one entry per CDR3 protein. The sample shows about 97,000 distinct CDR3 sequences, approximately 10% of them seen only once. Sequenced here: whole blood, sampled at baseline. The receptors shown here come from an adult who was a healthcare worker with PCR-confirmed SARS-CoV-2 infection or an uninfected control (not recorded which).

This clonotype has a count of ten or more. The rearrangement links TRBV30 to TRBJ2-3, with TRBD1 matching 12 bases. The CDR3 has 18 amino acids. Germline V CDR1 and CDR2: GTSNPN, SVGIG (reference sequence). The V gene end was trimmed by 0 bases and the J gene end by 1 base; junction bases not matched to a gene: 8. The CDR3 DNA sequence: TGTGCCTGGAGTGTATATGGGACAGGGGGCGCAGGCACAGATACGCAGTATTTT. Translated: CAWSVYGTGGAGTDTQYF. The whole variable domain, filled in from reference TRBV30 and TRBJ2-3, reads SQTIHQWPATLVQPVGSPLSLECTVEGTSNPNLYWYRQAAGRGLQLLFYSVGIGQISSEVPQNLSASRPQDRQFILSSKKLLLSDSGFYLCAWSVYGTGGAGTDTQYFGPGTRLTVL.

This clonotype came up many times. The chain couples TRBV7-2 to TRBJ2-7; 11 bases map to TRBD2. The CDR3 has 15 amino acids. Germline V gene sequence: CDR1 SGHTA, CDR2 FQGNSA. Trimming cost V 6 bases and J 2 bases; bases outside gene matches: 6. DNA of the CDR3: TGTGCCAGCAGACCTAGACTAGCGGGAACCTACGAGCAGTACTTC. This encodes CASRPRLAGTYEQYF.

The rearrangement joins TRBV7-2 to TRBJ2-2; tentative D call: TRBD2 (6 bases). CDR3 length: 16 amino acids. Germline V gives CDR1 SGHTA, CDR2 FQGNSA. Trimming took 4 bases from V and 4 from J, leaving 16 bases between them. CDR3 sequence: CASSSTGEYGTGELFF. Here the CDR3 DNA reads TGTGCCAGCAGCTCGACGGGGGAGTACGGCACCGGGGAGCTGTTTTTT.

The rearrangement links TRBV14 to TRBJ1-4; the D is unclear. The CDR3 is made up of 15 amino acids. Germline lookup yields CDR1 SGHDN and CDR2 FVKESK. The V and J ends lost 2 bases and 8 bases respectively, with 15 bases between them. CDR3 amino acids: CASSQSGLGSEKLFF. In DNA, the CDR3 is TGTGCCAGCAGCCAATCAGGACTCGGTAGCGAAAAACTGTTTTTT.

This clonotype was counted many times. The chain links TRBV6-2 or TRBV6-3 to TRBJ2-7; D remains unclear. The CDR3 sequence is 13 residues long. Trimming pared 6 bases from V and 1 base from J, leaving 10 bases between. Per the germline V gene, CDR1 is MNHEY and CDR2 is SVGEGT. CDR3 in amino acids: CASSLTLSYEQYF. As DNA, the CDR3 is TGTGCCAGCAGCTTGACACTTTCCTACGAGCAGTACTTC.

This clonotype was counted at least ten times. This chain joins TRBV7-2 and TRBJ1-5; the D is unclear. Trimming pared 6 bases from V and 11 bases from J, leaving 14 bases between. This CDR3 spans 12 amino acids. Per the germline V gene, CDR1 is SGHTA and CDR2 is FQGNSA. The CDR3 here is CASSFSGKAQHF. The CDR3 DNA reads as TGTGCCAGCAGTTTTAGCGGCAAGGCCCAGCATTTT. Full variable domain (rest looked up from reference TRBV7-2 and TRBJ1-5): GAGVSQSPSNKVTEKGKDVELRCDPISGHTALYWYRQSLGQGLEFLIYFQGNSAPDKSGLPSDRFSAERTGGSVSTLTIQRTQQEDSAVYLCASSFSGKAQHFGDGTRLSIL.

The rearrangement links TRBV12-3 or TRBV12-4 to TRBJ2-7; D call uncertain. Trimming shortened V by 1 base and J by 9 bases, and 10 bases separated the two germline ends. The CDR3 is 12 amino acids. CDR3 bases: TGTGCCAGCAGTTTAGTGCCGGGCACGCAGTACTTC. Its protein product is CASSLVPGTQYF.

The chain recombines TRBV12-3 or TRBV12-4 with TRBJ1-6; TRBD1 agrees at 7 bases. V shed 4 bases and J 3 bases; nucleotides not matched to a gene: 6. This CDR3 spans 16 amino acids. The DNA for the CDR3 is TGTGCCAGCAGTTCTCCGGACAGGAGCTATAATTCACCCCTCCACTTT. Translation gives CASSSPDRSYNSPLHF.

This clonotype came up many times. V and J are TRBV29-1 and TRBJ2-3; 11 bases match TRBD1. V dropped 6 bases and J dropped 5; count of bases not matched to a gene: 10. CDR3 size: 15 residues. CDR1 is SQVTM, CDR2 ANQGSEA, per germline. Here the CDR3 DNA reads TGCAGCGTCCCGTCCGGACAGGGGGCAGGAGATACGCAGTATTTT. This encodes CSVPSGQGAGDTQYF.

This clonotype was counted a few times. This chain links TRBV9 with TRBJ1-1; D gene ambiguous. Germline values: CDR1 SGDLS, CDR2 YYNGEE. V was pared by 1 base and J by 1 base, with 8 bases between. CDR3 size: 14 residues. CDR3 amino acids: CASSVYSRNTEAFF. CDR3 sequence (DNA): TGTGCCAGCAGCGTATATAGTAGGAACACTGAAGCTTTCTTT.

A few counts support this clonotype. This chain joins TRBV6-6 and TRBJ2-3, with a possible D match to TRBD1 (5 bases). CDR3 size: 15 residues. CDR1 and CDR2 (germline): MNHNY, SVGAGI (reference sequence). Trimming pared 2 bases from V and 0 bases from J, leaving 9 bases between. CDR3 sequence (DNA): TGTGCCAGCAGTTACCAGGGTTATAGCACAGATACGCAGTATTTT. It specifies CASSYQGYSTDTQYF.

The rearrangement links TRBV6-1 to TRBJ2-3; TRBD1 is a possible D gene (5 bases). This CDR3 spans 17 amino acids. Trimming pared 4 bases from V and 0 bases from J, leaving 17 bases between. Germline loops: CDR1 MNHNS, CDR2 SASEGT. CDR3 in DNA: TGTGCCAGCAGTGCCCCTAGGAAGGGGCCGAGCACAGATACGCAGTATTTT. It yields the protein CASSAPRKGPSTDTQYF.

This clonotype has ten or more counts. The genes are TRBV7-2 and TRBJ2-2; D is ambiguous. The CDR3 length is 14 residues. The germline CDR1 and CDR2 sequences are SGHTA and FQGNSA. Trimming left V 2 bases short and J 4 bases short, with 8 bases between. The CDR3: CASSLRQATGELFF. The DNA of the CDR3 is TGTGCCAGCAGCTTACGCCAGGCCACCGGGGAGCTGTTTTTT.

This clonotype has a count of ten or more. This chain uses TRBV12-3 or TRBV12-4 with TRBJ1-1; D uncertain. The CDR3 covers 14 residues. V was clipped by 3 bases and J by 1 base, with 9 bases between them. CDR3 DNA sequence: TGTGCCAGCAGTTTGGCTCTCGGGAACACTGAAGCTTTCTTT. Residues: CASSLALGNTEAFF.

This clonotype appeared many times. This chain connects TRBV20-1 to TRBJ2-2; D possibly matches TRBD1 or TRBD2 (5 bases each). Trimming left V 5 bases short and J 1 base short, with 11 bases between. Per the germline V gene, CDR1 is DFQATT and CDR2 is SNEGSKA (reference sequence). CDR3 length: 14 amino acids. The CDR3 DNA reads as TGCAGTGCTTGGGACCGGGAGAACACCGGGGAGCTGTTTTTT. This encodes CSAWDRENTGELFF.

The CDR3 loop is CASSLGPGQNQPQHF. Written as DNA, the CDR3 is TGCGCCAGCAGCTTGGGACCCGGCCAAAATCAGCCCCAGCATTTT. The chain couples TRBV5-1 to TRBJ1-5; no reliable D call. The V end was cut by 0 bases, the J end by 4 bases, with 11 bases between. The CDR3 is 15 residues long. Per the germline V gene, CDR1 is SGHRS and CDR2 is YFSETQ.

This clonotype has at least ten counts. This chain uses TRBV5-4 with TRBJ2-1; 7 positions match TRBD2. The germline V gene has CDR1 SGHNT and CDR2 YYREEE (reference sequence). V shed 5 bases and J 11 bases; nucleotides not matched to a gene: 10. This CDR3 is built from 13 residues. DNA of the CDR3: TGTGCCAGCAGGGGAGGGACCTCTACCCAGCAGTTCTTC. Residues: CASRGGTSTQQFF.

This clonotype came up a few times. The chain employs TRBV7-6 and TRBJ2-5, with 10 bases fitting TRBD1. V shed 1 base and J 5 bases; nucleotides not matched to a gene: 7. CDR1 and CDR2 from the germline V gene are SGHVS and FNYEAQ. The CDR3 loop spans 16 amino acids. The CDR3 DNA sequence: TGTGCCAGCAGCTTAGGGGGACAGGGGCTGCGGGAGACCCAGTACTTC. It encodes CASSLGGQGLRETQYF.

This clonotype was observed a few times. The V call is TRBV20-1, the J call TRBJ1-2; the D gene is possibly TRBD1 (5 bases). The V gene lost 6 bases and the J gene lost 0 bases, with 14 bases spanning the gap. The CDR3 extends over 14 amino acids. The germline V gene encodes CDR1 DFQATT and CDR2 SNEGSKA (reference sequence). DNA of the CDR3: TGCAGTGCCCTCGGGGCCACCTCTAACTATGGCTACACCTTC. Its translation: CSALGATSNYGYTF.

The chain recombines TRBV28 with TRBJ2-7; D gene unclear. Trimming removed 5 bases at V and 2 bases at J, with 10 bases between. The CDR3 covers 13 residues. Germline V gives CDR1 MDHEN, CDR2 SYDVKM. The CDR3 DNA reads as TGTGCCAGCAGTCCCACAGCCACCTACGAGCAGTACTTC. Translation: CASSPTATYEQYF.

The rearrangement uses TRBV2 and TRBJ2-3; D is perhaps TRBD2 (7 bases). The CDR3 sequence is 14 residues long. V lost 7 bases to trimming and J lost 1 base, with 12 bases between them. Germline V gives CDR1 SNHLY, CDR2 FYNNEI. The CDR3 is CASIRGAGTDTQYF. Here the CDR3 DNA reads TGTGCCAGCATCCGGGGGGCTGGCACAGATACGCAGTATTTT.

The chain combines TRBV2 with TRBJ2-3, with D possibly being TRBD1 or TRBD2 (5 bases each). The V gene's germline CDR1 is SNHLY and CDR2 FYNNEI. Trimming shortened V by 3 bases and J by 0 bases, and 10 bases separated the two germline ends. CDR3 size: 15 residues. CDR3 in amino acids: CASSDEGPSTDTQYF. CDR3 DNA sequence: TGTGCCAGCAGTGACGAGGGACCCAGCACAGATACGCAGTATTTT.

The sample holds a few counts of this clonotype. This chain uses TRBV5-4 with TRBJ2-7; maybe TRBD1 (6 bases). The CDR3 length is 14 residues. Germline CDR1 reads SGHNT; CDR2 reads YYREEE (reference sequence). Trimming took 2 bases from V and 4 from J, leaving 13 bases between them. The CDR3 DNA reads as TGTGCCAGCAGCTTCCGGGACAAGGATTACGAGCAGTACTTC. Translating it yields CASSFRDKDYEQYF.

V usage is TRBV27 and J usage is TRBJ2-7; 13 bases align to TRBD2. The CDR3 contains 16 residues. CDR1 MNHEY and CDR2 SMNVEV come from the germline V gene (reference sequence). V gave up 5 bases and J gave up 1 base; unmatched junction bases: 5. The CDR3 nucleotides read TGTGCCAGCAGTCCCGGACTAGCGGGAGTATCCTACGAGCAGTACTTC. Its protein is CASSPGLAGVSYEQYF.

This clonotype was detected only a few times. Its ends do not fully match the called genes, so a read error is possible. This chain uses TRBV30 with TRBJ1-1; D is possibly TRBD1 (6 bases). Germline CDR1 reads GTSNPN; CDR2 reads SVGIG (reference sequence). This CDR3 is built from 13 residues. CDR3 in DNA: TGTGCCTGGAGTCGCGGGACAAACACTGAAGTTTTCTTT. Protein sequence: CAWSRGTNTEVFF.